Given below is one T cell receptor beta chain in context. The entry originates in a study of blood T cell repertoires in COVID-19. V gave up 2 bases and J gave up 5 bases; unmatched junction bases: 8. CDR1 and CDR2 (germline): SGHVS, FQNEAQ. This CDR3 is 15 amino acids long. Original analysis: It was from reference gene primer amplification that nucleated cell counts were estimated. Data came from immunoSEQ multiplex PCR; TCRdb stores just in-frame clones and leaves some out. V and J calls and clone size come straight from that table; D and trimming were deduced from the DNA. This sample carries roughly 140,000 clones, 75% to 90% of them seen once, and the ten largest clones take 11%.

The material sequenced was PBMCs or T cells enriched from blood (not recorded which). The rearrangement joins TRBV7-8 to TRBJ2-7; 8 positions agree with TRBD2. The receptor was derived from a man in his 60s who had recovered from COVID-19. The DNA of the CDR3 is TGTGCCAGCAGCTTAATGGCGGGAGGCGGGAACGAGCAGTACTTC. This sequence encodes CASSLMAGGGNEQYF. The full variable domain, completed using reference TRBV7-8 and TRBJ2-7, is GAGVSQSPRYKVAKRGQDVALRCDPISGHVSLFWYQQALGQGPEFLTYFQNEAQLDKSGLPSDRFFAERPEGSVSTLKIQRTQQEDSAVYLCASSLMAGGGNEQYFGPGTRLTVT.